This passage covers 5 T cell receptor beta chains from one sample sequenced in a study of blood T cell repertoires in COVID-19. Some clones are missing from TCRdb's copy, which holds only in-frame ones; the method was immunoSEQ multiplex PCR. The repertoire consists of fewer than 350,000 clones, with 89% occurring once and the leading ten covering roughly 5.3%. Material: PBMCs or T cells enriched from blood (not recorded which). These receptors all come from a man between 60 and 75 years old who had recovered from COVID-19.

The gene calls are TRBV11-1 and TRBJ2-5; 7 bases are shared with TRBD1. V was pared by 5 bases and J by 5 bases, with 2 bases of the junction left unmatched. This CDR3 region has 12 residues. Germline CDR1 is SGHAT and CDR2 is FQDESV (reference sequence). Here the CDR3 reads CASSQGVETQYF. The CDR3 nucleotides are TGTGCCAGCAGCCAGGGGGTGGAGACCCAGTACTTC.

This clone was seen a few times. This chain links TRBV5-1 with TRBJ1-6, with 7 nucleotides matching TRBD1. V lost 0 bases to trimming and J lost 7 bases; unmatched junction nucleotides: 7. CDR1 is SGHRS, CDR2 YFSETQ, per germline. This CDR3 contains 16 residues. The CDR3 protein is CASSLGEGASNSPLHF. CDR3 DNA sequence: TGCGCCAGCAGCTTGGGCGAGGGGGCGAGCAATTCACCCCTCCACTTT. The full variable domain, in which reference TRBV5-1 and TRBJ1-6 provide the parts outside the CDR3, is KAGVTQTPRYLIKTRGQQVTLSCSPISGHRSVSWYQQTPGQGLQFLFEYFSETQRNKGNFPGRFSGRQFSNSRSEMNVSTLELGDSALYLCASSLGEGASNSPLHFGNGTRLTVT.

This clone was seen just once. This sequence joins TRBV11-2 and TRBJ2-1; 10 bases fit TRBD2. The length of the CDR3 is 14 residues. With 8 bases clipped from V and 8 bases from J, the junction kept 9 bases outside the gene matches. Per the germline V gene, CDR1 is SGHAT and CDR2 is FQNNGV. Written as DNA, the CDR3 is TGTGCCAGCCGAAAAGCGGGAGGGCCTCATGAGCAGTTCTTC. Protein: CASRKAGGPHEQFF.

This clone is a singleton in its sample. The chain combines TRBV28 with TRBJ2-4; TRBD2 might be the D (5 bases). The CDR3 sequence is 15 residues long. Germline V gene data show CDR1 as MDHEN and CDR2 as SYDVKM. Trimming removed 7 bases from V and 8 bases from J, with 21 bases in between. CDR3 DNA: TGTGCCAGCATCCCCTCGGCCCCGGGGAAGGACATTCAGTACTTC. Protein: CASIPSAPGKDIQYF.

The V call is TRBV5-1, the J call TRBJ1-4; the match to TRBD1 covers 7 bases. The germline CDR1 and CDR2 sequences are SGHRS and YFSETQ. The CDR3 sequence is 17 residues long. Trimming removed 4 bases from V and 0 bases from J; junction bases left unmatched: 9. CDR3 DNA: TGCGCCAGCAGCGCAGGCCGGGACAGCGCAACTAATGAAAAACTGTTTTTT. Translation: CASSAGRDSATNEKLFF.